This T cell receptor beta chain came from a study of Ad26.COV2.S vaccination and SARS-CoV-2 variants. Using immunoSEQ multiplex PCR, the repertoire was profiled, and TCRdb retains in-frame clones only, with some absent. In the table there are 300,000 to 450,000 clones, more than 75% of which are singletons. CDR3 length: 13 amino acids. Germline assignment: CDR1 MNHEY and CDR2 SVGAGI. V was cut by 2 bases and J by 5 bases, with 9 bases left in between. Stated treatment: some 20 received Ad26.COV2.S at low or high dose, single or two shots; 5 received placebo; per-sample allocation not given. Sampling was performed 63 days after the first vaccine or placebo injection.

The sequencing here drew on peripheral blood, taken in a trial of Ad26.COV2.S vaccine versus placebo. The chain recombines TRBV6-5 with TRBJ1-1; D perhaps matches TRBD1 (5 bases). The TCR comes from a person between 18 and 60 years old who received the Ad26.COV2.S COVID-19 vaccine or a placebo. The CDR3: CASSYGGETEAFF. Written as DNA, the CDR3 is TGTGCCAGCAGTTACGGGGGTGAGACTGAAGCTTTCTTT.